These 8 T cell receptor beta chains originate from one sample sequenced in a study of blood T cell repertoires in COVID-19. Libraries were prepared by immunoSEQ multiplex PCR; TCRdb keeps only in-frame clonotypes and omits some of them. This table has about 73,000 clones, 65% to 90% appearing once. Sequences were obtained from peripheral blood. These receptor sequences come from an older woman with acute or convalescent COVID-19.

The chain links TRBV27 to TRBJ1-5, with 8 positions matching TRBD1. With 3 bases clipped from V and 5 bases from J, the junction kept 9 bases outside the gene matches. This CDR3 has 16 amino acids. Germline V lookup: CDR1 MNHEY, CDR2 SMNVEV (reference sequence). CDR3 sequence: CASSFSRGRLYQPQHF. As DNA, the CDR3 is TGTGCCAGCAGTTTTTCCAGGGGGCGCTTGTATCAGCCCCAGCATTTT.

V usage is TRBV7-9 and J usage is TRBJ2-5; 10 bases are a match to TRBD1. The germline gives CDR1 SEHNR, CDR2 FQNEAQ (reference sequence). V shed 3 bases, J shed 5 bases, and the junction held 3 bases outside the gene matches. The CDR3 covers 14 residues. The CDR3 loop is CASSFRTGGETQYF. CDR3 sequence (DNA): TGTGCCAGCAGCTTCCGGACAGGGGGGGAGACCCAGTACTTC.

V gene TRBV11-2 combines with J gene TRBJ1-2; D unclear. The length of the CDR3 is 13 residues. Per germline, CDR1 SGHAT and CDR2 FQNNGV. Trimming cost V 2 bases and J 8 bases, with 12 bases left between them. The CDR3 sequence is CASSLLPGGGYTF. The CDR3 coding sequence is TGTGCCAGCAGCTTACTCCCAGGCGGGGGCTACACCTTC.

Notes on this clone: Other DNA sequences in this sample translate to the same CDR3. The chain links TRBV9 to TRBJ2-7; TRBD1 matches at 7 bases. V shed 0 bases and J 5 bases; nucleotides not matched to a gene: 2. The germline CDR1 and CDR2 sequences are SGDLS and YYNGEE. The CDR3 spans 13 residues. CDR3 protein: CASSVGDSHEQYF. DNA for the CDR3: TGTGCCAGCAGCGTAGGGGACAGCCACGAGCAGTACTTC. Based on the CDR3 plus reference TRBV9 and TRBJ2-7, the full variable domain is DSGVTQTPKHLITATGQRVTLRCSPRSGDLSVYWYQQSLDQGLQFLIQYYNGEERAKGNILERFSAQQFPDLHSELNLSSLELGDSALYFCASSVGDSHEQYFGPGTRLTVT.

V usage is TRBV6-5 and J usage is TRBJ2-7, with D hard to call. V was clipped by 0 bases and J by 2 bases, with 14 bases between them. This CDR3 is 16 amino acids long. Germline CDR1 and CDR2: MNHEY and SVGAGI. The CDR3 is CASSYSWRTKAYEQYF. CDR3 in DNA: TGTGCCAGCAGTTACTCCTGGAGAACTAAGGCCTACGAGCAGTACTTC.

This clone has a handful of counts. The V gene is TRBV29-1, the J gene TRBJ2-3, with D unresolved. The ends were cut back, 4 bases at V and 3 bases at J, with 8 bases in the middle. CDR3 length equals 12 residues. Germline V gives CDR1 SQVTM, CDR2 ANQGSEA. In nucleotides, the CDR3 is TGCAGCGTTGGGGTAGCTACAGATACGCAGTATTTT. Protein sequence: CSVGVATDTQYF.

The chain employs TRBV9 and TRBJ1-1; 9 bases match TRBD1. The J segment lost 6 bases and the V segment lost 3 bases, leaving 12 bases of the junction unmatched. Germline V lookup: CDR1 SGDLS, CDR2 YYNGEE. The CDR3 covers 16 residues. The CDR3 here is CASSASGQGILAEAFF. The CDR3 DNA reads as TGTGCCAGCAGCGCCTCGGGACAGGGTATTTTAGCTGAAGCTTTCTTT.

The V and J genes are TRBV7-9 and TRBJ2-1, with TRBD2 identical over 10 bases. V lost 5 bases, J lost 7 bases, and 8 bases stayed unmatched. The germline V gene has CDR1 SEHNR and CDR2 FQNEAQ (reference sequence). CDR3 size: 15 residues. The CDR3 is CASSISGGPGNEQFF. CDR3 DNA: TGTGCCAGCAGCATTAGCGGGGGGCCGGGTAATGAGCAGTTCTTC.